This TCR beta chain was captured in a study of T cells after yellow fever vaccination. Each CDR3 protein is one row after TCRdb ran MiXCR on the 5' RACE reads. The sample lists tens of thousands of distinct CDR3 sequences; just under 8% were seen once. This TCR was sampled from a man aged 25 to 40 who received the YFV17D yellow fever vaccine. The sample was CD8+ T cells sorted from PBMCs, taken on the day of the yellow fever booster vaccination.

CDR3 sequence reads: CSASTSGGFYEQYF. The CDR3 DNA reads TGCAGTGCTAGCACAAGCGGGGGGTTCTACGAGCAGTACTTC. The V gene is TRBV20-1, the J gene TRBJ2-7; 9 bases are a match to TRBD2. CDR3 length equals 14 residues. Germline V gene data show CDR1 as DFQATT and CDR2 as SNEGSKA (reference sequence). J gave up 3 bases and V 3 bases, and 6 bases lay outside the gene matches.